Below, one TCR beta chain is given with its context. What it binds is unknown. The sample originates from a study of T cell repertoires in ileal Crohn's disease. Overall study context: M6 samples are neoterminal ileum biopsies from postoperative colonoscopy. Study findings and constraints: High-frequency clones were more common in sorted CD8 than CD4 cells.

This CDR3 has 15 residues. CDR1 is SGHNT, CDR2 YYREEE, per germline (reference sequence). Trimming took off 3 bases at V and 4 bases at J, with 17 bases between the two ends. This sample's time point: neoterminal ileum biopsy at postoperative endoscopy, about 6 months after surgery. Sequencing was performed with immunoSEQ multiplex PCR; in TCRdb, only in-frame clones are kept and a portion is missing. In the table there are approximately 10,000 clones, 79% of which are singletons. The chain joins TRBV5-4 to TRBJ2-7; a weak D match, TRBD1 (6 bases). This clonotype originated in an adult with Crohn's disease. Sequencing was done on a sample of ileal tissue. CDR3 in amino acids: CASSSEQGTGYEQYF. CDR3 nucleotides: TGTGCCAGCAGCTCCGAACAGGGTACAGGGTACGAGCAGTACTTC.